This T cell receptor beta chain was found in a study of cytomegalovirus exposure and HLA in healthy donors (dated by TCRdb to about 2017). About the full investigation: According to an earlier analysis of 587 of the donors, some 180 million T cells yielded 120 million or so unique TCR beta sequences and around 300 Gb of sequence data. An early release covering roughly 600 HLA-typed donors comprised 250 to 350 gigabases of sequencing data and around 80 million unique TCR sequences. Among the roughly 370 genotyped donors, approximately 81% belonged to the genetic ancestry cluster associated with self-reported Caucasian donors. The study aimed to test whether signatures of past pathogen exposure could be identified by cataloging public T cell receptors. The study profiled the T cell repertoires of some 610 subjects by immunosequencing and related them to cytomegalovirus serostatus. A separate validation cohort of roughly 120 different subjects was used in addition to the approximately 640-subject first cohort. High-throughput TCR immunosequencing, statistical association of individual TCRs with disease status, and machine learning were combined to predict cytomegalovirus infection status. A later analysis re-examined previously published TCR beta repertoires from about 700 donors and added high-resolution HLA genotyping to investigate patterns of TCR occurrence. In the later analysis, no new phenotypic data were used to find candidate immune exposures; instead, reliance was placed on TCR beta sequences and their occurrence across donors. To decide whether each TCR beta V gene segment behaved as functional or pseudogenic, an earlier analysis of some 600 of the donors relied on high-throughput TCR beta sequencing. Donor age, sex, ethnicity and CMV serostatus were compiled alongside the repertoire data. Genome-wide SNP genotypes for about 55% of the roughly 670 donors were used in a later genetic analysis, which treated that subset as a discovery cohort. All discovery cohort repertoires had been generated using a single sequencing platform. Both class I and class II loci were covered by HLA typing, at four-digit resolution. The number of donors typed differed by locus, with roughly 620-630 for A, B, C, DRB1 and DQB1, more than 500 for DQA1, over 600 for DPA1, and roughly 450 for DPB1. Four to six DR-DQ haplotypes were handled as single units for association and clustering because linkage in the cohort was strong. Across about 370 genotyped donors of the cohort, an average of about 220,000 unique TCR beta nucleotide sequences per donor were sequenced, and roughly 20% of those sequences were non-productive. Broad study findings and their caveats: This cohort had only TCR beta chains sequenced, and the lack of alpha or paired-chain data limited which features could be detected. Across donors, most TCR sequences were observed very rarely, whereas some public TCRs were present in many individuals. In a later analysis, TCR association rates were found to vary across HLA loci, with the most associated TCRs seen for DRB1 alleles and the fewest for HLA-C alleles. HLA typing was unavailable for some donors at each locus, so association tests used only the typed subset. A later analysis found that most CMV-associated TCR beta chains appeared HLA-restricted, with HLA associations seemingly driven largely by CMV exposure. A further reported finding was that TCR beta sequences accurately predicted the HLA-A and HLA-B alleles for most subjects in the first cohort. A cluster of highly shared sequence variants was judged likely to represent a technical artifact of the sequencing pipeline. Compared with the approximately 710-donor mean, donors in an Asian-associated ancestry cluster had fewer N-insertions in productive TCRs, according to a later genetic analysis. At a false discovery rate of 0.05, a later analysis linked 15,000 to 20,000 TCR beta sequences to specific HLA alleles. A few of the identified cytomegalovirus-associated TCR beta chains were confirmed in vitro to be specific for cytomegalovirus antigens. Correlated functional status among segregating V segments might be attributable to linkage disequilibrium, but an unknown experimental factor could not be ruled out. The authors suggested that the approach could potentially be generalized to other disease states and immunological phenotypes. Presence/absence analyses assumed roughly uniform sequencing depth across donors, an assumption that may not hold. Because counts were too low, more than 15 rarely observed V segments, including chromosome 9 orphons, were excluded from the earlier analysis of 587 of the donors. A total of fewer than 200 TCR beta chains were listed by the study as associated with cytomegalovirus. A later genetic analysis associated a missense DCLRE1C variant with V-gene and J-gene trimming of TCR beta chains, and an independent cohort replicated the association. The 87-base-pair reads could not distinguish some IMGT-functional V segments, including TRBV6-2 and TRBV6-3, so those segments were excluded. Broadly in line with IMGT annotations, most TCR beta V segments showed up in productive rearrangements about 87% or about 30% of the time in an earlier analysis of a few hundred of the donors. The classifier was reported to diagnose cytomegalovirus status with high specificity and sensitivity in both the original cohort and the validation cohort. Immune exposure information for the cohort was limited to CMV serostatus. In a later analysis, HLA-associated TCR beta chains showed more clonal expansion and lower generation probabilities than non-associated chains that were equally common. Assigning TCR associations to individual alleles was difficult when HLA alleles, especially DR and DQ, strongly co-occurred. According to a later analysis, parvovirus B19, influenza, CMV and Epstein-Barr virus appeared linked to several top co-occurrence clusters.

Trimming leaves V shorter by 0 bases and J shorter by 13 bases, with the junction holding 12 bases beyond the gene matches. The CDR3 sequence holds 15 residues, the cysteine and phenylalanine included. CDR3 DNA only is kept here, 45 bases in frame from base 1. CDR1 SGHVS and CDR2 FQNEAQ were looked up in the germline V gene. A word on this clone: It lacks a known antigen. Base qualities were left out, and no much larger clone turns up one base away.

Library creation used the immunoSEQ multiplex PCR assay. For the multiplex PCR, a mixture combining 60 forward primers for TCR Vbeta segments and 13 reverse primers for TCR Jbeta segments was used. The CDR3 region of rearranged TCR beta genes was amplified from genomic DNA with a multiplex PCR assay. On the Illumina HiSeq System, the amplified TCR beta libraries were sequenced as 87-base-pair reads. As for the authors' bioinformatics: In a later analysis, 70 million to 95 million unique TCR beta chains were counted across the roughly 670 repertoires, and roughly 9.9 million of these chains were shared by at least two donors. A nearest-neighbor algorithm error-corrected the raw reads and collapsed the reads into unique sequences, merging closely related sequences to remove PCR and sequencing errors. CDR3 sequences were aligned to IMGT reference sequences to assign V, D and J gene segments. Each retained sequence needed at least a six-nucleotide match to both a V gene segment and a J gene segment. A rearrangement was called productive if the CDR3 had no stop codons and remained in frame with V and J, and every other rearrangement was called non-productive. CDR3 was defined by IMGT convention, running from the second conserved V-encoded cysteine to the conserved J-encoded phenylalanine. Sequences without an unambiguous match to a single V gene segment were excluded from the earlier analysis of a few hundred of the donors. In an earlier analysis of approximately 560 of the donors, a V segment was called functional when productive rearrangements were above 56.7%, and segregating when the standard deviation between donors exceeded 5%. A statistical classification framework was built to diagnose cytomegalovirus status from the catalog of TCR beta chain sequences. A later analysis assigned V and J genes by comparing TCR nucleotide sequences with IMGT/GENE-DB human TR gene sequences. The TCRdist pipeline was used in a later analysis to assign CDR3 sequences and most-parsimonious VDJ recombination scenarios. In a later analysis, every TCR beta chain was defined by the combination of its CDR3 amino acid sequence and its V-gene family, and reads without a unique V-gene family were dropped. To address suspected cross-contamination and a sequencing artifact, a later analysis removed over 500 highly shared, low-generation-probability nucleotide sequences. For each public chain, a later analysis derived a clonal expansion index from normalized ranks of inferred template counts within each repertoire. A later analysis computed generation probabilities with a VDJ recombination model fitted to out-of-frame rearrangements, and checked the results against IGoR. A later analysis scored TCR-TCR, TCR-HLA and TCR-CMV co-occurrence with hypergeometric tests, applying a repertoire-size bias correction to TCR pairs. A later analysis estimated false discovery rates by permuting HLA or CMV assignments 20 times. In a later analysis, co-occurring TCRs were grouped with DBSCAN, and TCRdist sequence similarity was added when clustering was performed within HLA-allele-positive subsets. For co-occurrence clustering, repertoires with fewer than 30,000 or more than 120,000 public chains were excluded, along with about five repertoires with anomalous nucleotide sharing. TCRdb obtained this table from immuneACCESS and retained in-frame rearrangements with V and J assigned. These tables miss some clones; where compared with another copy, unresolved V genes account for less than half of the shortfall, and the remainder is unexplained. From that table come the V and J calls and clone size; the DNA was used to work out D and trimming. Here the sample has 90,000 to 95,000 clones; roughly four fifths occur a single time. 0.57% of the sample is taken by the ten largest.

The cohort comprised fewer than 700 healthy bone marrow donors. All cohort members were sampled while nominally healthy, although unrecorded immune exposures were likely present. The donor tested CMV seronegative, placing the donor among the 352 seronegative members of the cohort. Every donor gave a peripheral blood sample, and the peripheral blood mononuclear cells from that sample were used for TCR beta sequencing. The Qiagen DNeasy Blood Extraction Kit was used to extract genomic DNA from the blood cell samples. The sequenced sample was PBMCs. The chain links TRBV7-8 with TRBJ1-2; a stretch of 9 junction bases matches TRBD1. The sequence came from a man aged 25-45 years in good health and CMV-seronegative. For the CDR3, the sequence is CASSLAGTGLPQCTF. The nucleotide sequence reads as follows: TGTGCCAGCAGCTTAGCCGGGACAGGGCTCCCTCAGTGCACCTTC.